Listed below are T cell receptor beta chains from one sample, sequenced in a study of cytotoxic CD8 clonotypes in ibrutinib-treated CLL. The data were produced by immunoSEQ multiplex PCR, yet TCRdb's version contains in-frame clones alone and is incomplete. Of about 200,000 clones in the sample, approximately 79% were seen once. Specimen: PBMCs, collected after 12 months of ibrutinib treatment. The origin of the receptors is a human donor with chronic lymphocytic leukemia. Both conserved end residues are part of each CDR3. A D gene is named only where the DNA matches it firmly. Clone size is given for some rows only: seen once, a few or many times, or a class if the clone is expanded.

v_call	clone_size	d_call	j_call	cdr3_aa	cdr3_nt
TRBV19	NA	NA	TRBJ2-3	CASSISAAVTDTQYF	TGTGCCAGTAGTATAAGCGCAGCGGTCACAGATACGCAGTATTTT
TRBV5-1	NA	NA	TRBJ2-3	CASSSMGIVGDTQYF	TGCGCCAGCAGCTCCATGGGTATTGTTGGGGATACGCAGTATTTT
TRBV19	NA	TRBD1	TRBJ1-2	CASNPGQGPYGYTF	TGTGCCAGTAATCCGGGACAGGGACCCTATGGCTACACCTTC
TRBV30	few	NA	TRBJ1-3	CAWRRGSGNTIYF	TGTGCCTGGAGAAGGGGCTCTGGAAACACCATATATTTT
TRBV25-1	NA	NA	TRBJ2-1	CATLPLGPLNNEQFF	TGTGCCACCCTGCCGTTGGGCCCCCTTAACAATGAGCAGTTCTTC
TRBV28	NA	NA	TRBJ1-2	CASSSSNRPNYGYTF	TGTGCCAGCAGTTCTTCAAACAGGCCTAACTATGGCTACACCTTC
TRBV2	once	NA	TRBJ1-2	CASRPSATNYGYTF	TGTGCCAGCCGCCCATCGGCTACTAACTATGGCTACACCTTC
TRBV27	few	NA	TRBJ1-5	CASSFEVNQPQHF	TGTGCCAGCAGTTTTGAGGTCAATCAGCCCCAGCATTTT
TRBV14	once	TRBD2	TRBJ2-7	CASSLAGVDYEQYF	TGTGCCAGCTCTCTAGCGGGAGTCGACTACGAGCAGTACTTC
TRBV28	NA	NA	TRBJ1-1	CASSFGPRTNTEAFF	TGTGCCAGCAGTTTTGGACCACGGACGAACACTGAAGCTTTCTTT
TRBV6-4	NA	NA	TRBJ2-5	CASSRQGGETQYF	TGTGCCAGCAGCAGACAGGGAGGAGAGACCCAGTACTTC
TRBV9	NA	NA	TRBJ1-5	CASSVEAEYNQPQHF	TGTGCCAGCAGCGTAGAGGCAGAGTACAATCAGCCCCAGCATTTT
TRBV18	few	NA	TRBJ1-3	CASSPASENTIYF	TGTGCCAGCTCACCAGCAAGCGAAAACACCATATATTTT
TRBV7-8	few	TRBD1	TRBJ1-2	CASSPTGENGYTF	TGTGCCAGCAGCCCTACAGGGGAGAATGGCTACACCTTC
TRBV28	NA	NA	TRBJ1-2	CASSLWTGGGGYTF	TGTGCCAGCAGTTTATGGACGGGTGGAGGTGGCTACACCTTC
TRBV6-5	once	NA	TRBJ2-7	CASSRLRGAYEQYF	TGTGCCAGCAGCCGACTCAGGGGCGCCTACGAGCAGTACTTC
TRBV29-1	NA	TRBD1	TRBJ1-1	CSVPRDRGAFF	TGCAGCGTTCCCCGGGACAGGGGGGCTTTCTTT
TRBV9	few	NA	TRBJ2-3	CASSVVGGPQGDTQYF	TGTGCCAGCAGCGTAGTGGGCGGGCCCCAGGGAGATACGCAGTATTTT
TRBV7-9	NA	TRBD1	TRBJ1-1	CASSSRGRFGYTEAFF	TGTGCCAGCAGCTCCAGGGGGAGGTTCGGTTACACTGAAGCTTTCTTT
TRBV2	NA	NA	TRBJ2-4	CASSDQGRQYF	TGTGCCAGCAGTGACCAGGGACGCCAGTACTTC
TRBV6-5	NA	NA	TRBJ1-1	CASSYVPHTEAFF	TGTGCCAGCAGTTACGTACCCCACACTGAAGCTTTCTTT
TRBV27	NA	TRBD2	TRBJ2-1	CASSPTSSSYNEQFF	TGTGCCAGCAGTCCGACTAGCAGCTCCTACAATGAGCAGTTCTTC
TRBV28	few	NA	TRBJ2-7	CASSQPGHYEQYF	TGTGCCAGCAGCCAGCCGGGACACTACGAGCAGTACTTC
TRBV19	NA	TRBD1	TRBJ1-2	CASSIVGTGYPNYGYTF	TGTGCCAGTAGTATAGTAGGGACAGGCTACCCTAACTATGGCTACACCTTC
TRBV18	NA	NA	TRBJ1-1	CASSPAGAGTEAFF	TGTGCCAGCTCACCAGCGGGGGCCGGCACTGAAGCTTTCTTT
TRBV5-6	NA	NA	TRBJ2-7	CASGGGDHSYEQYF	TGTGCCAGCGGCGGCGGGGACCACTCCTACGAGCAGTACTTC
TRBV29-1	NA	NA	TRBJ2-3	CSVPLGDTQYF	TGCAGCGTGCCCCTAGGGGATACGCAGTATTTT
TRBV29-1	once	NA	TRBJ2-5	CSWWSQETQYF	TGCAGTTGGTGGTCCCAGGAGACCCAGTACTTC
TRBV7-3	NA	NA	TRBJ2-1	CASSLNPAPLLNEQFF	TGTGCCAGCAGCTTAAACCCGGCCCCTCTTCTCAATGAGCAGTTCTTC
TRBV30	few	NA	TRBJ1-4	CAWSRGSNNEKLFF	TGTGCCTGGAGTCGGGGCTCAAATAATGAAAAACTGTTTTTT
TRBV7-9	NA	NA	TRBJ2-1	CASTQVAGNEQFF	TGTGCCAGCACCCAAGTAGCTGGAAATGAGCAGTTCTTC
TRBV7-9	NA	NA	TRBJ2-3	CASVAVTDTQYF	TGTGCCAGCGTGGCGGTAACAGATACGCAGTATTTT
TRBV4-1	NA	TRBD1	TRBJ2-7	CASSEGQSYEQYF	TGCGCCAGCAGCGAGGGACAGTCCTACGAGCAGTACTTC
TRBV30	NA	NA	TRBJ1-2	CAWSGGGNYGYTF	TGTGCCTGGAGTGGGGGGGGTAACTATGGCTACACCTTC
TRBV4-2	NA	TRBD2	TRBJ2-2	CASSFSGLANTGELFF	TGTGCCAGCAGCTTTAGCGGGTTAGCCAACACCGGGGAGCTGTTTTTT